The 32 T cell receptor beta chains reported below all come from one sample, sequenced in a study of neurological immune-mediated disorders (dated by TCRdb to between 2018 and 2020). Library preparation employed 5' RACE. TCRdb shows the sequencer as Illumina HiSeq 2500. TCRdb reprocessed the public reads (quality trimming at Q25 with fastp, clone calling with MiXCR) and kept in-frame beta chains. Rows with a matching CDR3 protein are joined into one entry that keeps the most common DNA and genes. This sample is represented by just over 30,000 distinct CDR3 sequences; over 3.5% of them were singletons. Jointly, the top ten make up more than 20% of the sample. Sequenced: CD4+ T cells from blood. The receptors were sampled from a woman between 40 and 55 years old in good health.

This clonotype was seen repeatedly, ten times or more. The V and J genes are TRBV5-1 and TRBJ2-2, with D possibly TRBD1 on 6 matching bases. The CDR3 has 15 amino acids. Germline values: CDR1 SGHRS, CDR2 YFSETQ. The V and J ends lost 4 bases and 0 bases respectively, with 10 bases between them. CDR3 sequence: CASSTDSANTGELFF. The CDR3 DNA sequence: TGCGCCAGCAGCACGGACAGCGCGAACACCGGGGAGCTGTTTTTT.

This clonotype was counted ten times or more. The chain employs TRBV20-1 and TRBJ2-3, with 10 nucleotides matching TRBD2. The CDR3 sequence is 16 residues long. Germline V gene data show CDR1 as DFQATT and CDR2 as SNEGSKA (reference sequence). V shed 5 bases, J shed 5 bases, and the junction held 13 bases outside the gene matches. This CDR3 reads CSALPATSGSGDTQYF. DNA of the CDR3: TGCAGTGCTCTCCCCGCGACTAGCGGGTCAGGAGATACGCAGTATTTT.

This chain connects TRBV10-2 to TRBJ2-7; TRBD1 or TRBD2 may be the D gene (7 bases each). CDR3 length: 16 residues. V dropped 6 bases and J dropped 3 bases, with 21 bases sitting between them. The V gene's germline CDR1 is WSHSY and CDR2 SAAADI. Here the CDR3 reads CASRIQGGPGGYEQYF. The CDR3 nucleotides read TGCGCCAGCAGGATCCAAGGGGGCCCGGGGGGCTACGAGCAGTACTTC.

This clonotype was observed at least ten times. V gene TRBV18 combines with J gene TRBJ2-7, with a possible D match to TRBD1 (6 bases). Between the trimmed V and J ends, which lost 3 bases and 2 bases, there was a span of 8 bases. CDR1 KGHSH and CDR2 LQKENI come from the germline V gene. The CDR3 has 13 residues. This CDR3 reads CASSPTGTYEQYF. The CDR3 DNA reads TGTGCCAGCTCACCCACAGGGACCTACGAGCAGTACTTC.

At least ten counts were recorded for this clonotype. This sequence joins TRBV5-1 and TRBJ2-1; the match to TRBD2 covers 8 bases. With V trimmed by 0 bases and J by 2 bases, 4 bases remained unmatched. There are 16 residues in the CDR3. In germline, CDR1 is SGHRS, CDR2 YFSETQ. CDR3 loop: CASSLVGTSAYNEQFF. The DNA for the CDR3 is TGCGCCAGCAGCTTGGTGGGGACTAGTGCCTACAATGAGCAGTTCTTC.

This clonotype appeared many times. This rearrangement joins TRBV7-8 to TRBJ2-7, with no clear D. Germline CDR1 reads SGHVS; CDR2 reads FQNEAQ. The CDR3 covers 13 residues. Trimming shortened V by 5 bases and J by 0 bases, and 8 bases separated the two germline ends. CDR3 coding DNA: TGTGCCAGCAGCCAGGCGGACTCCTACGAGCAGTACTTC. Amino acids: CASSQADSYEQYF.

At least ten counts were recorded for this clonotype. This rearrangement joins TRBV5-8 to TRBJ2-5; D is uncertain. The germline V and J ends were trimmed by 0 bases and 4 bases, with 16 bases remaining between them. The CDR3 is made up of 16 amino acids. CDR1 SGHTS and CDR2 YDEGEE come from the germline V gene. The CDR3 region has the DNA TGTGCCAGCAGCTTGGGTCTCAGTGTTTCGGGAGAGACCCAGTACTTC. It is translated as CASSLGLSVSGETQYF.

The sample holds many counts of this clonotype. The chain couples TRBV6-1 to TRBJ1-2; TRBD1 matches at 10 bases. Germline V gene sequence: CDR1 MNHNS, CDR2 SASEGT. This CDR3 is built from 13 residues. With V trimmed by 4 bases and J by 5 bases, 1 base remained unmatched. CDR3 bases: TGTGCCAGCAGTGTGGACAGGGGGTATGGCTACACCTTC. Translating gives CASSVDRGYGYTF.

This clonotype was seen many times. This chain connects TRBV27 to TRBJ2-7; D not certain. This CDR3 spans 15 amino acids. The V and J ends lost 7 bases and 0 bases respectively, with 16 bases between them. Germline V gives CDR1 MNHEY, CDR2 SMNVEV (reference sequence). Here the CDR3 DNA reads TGTGCCAGCAACCCCGGACCCAGGAACTCCTACGAGCAGTACTTC. This gives the protein CASNPGPRNSYEQYF.

This clonotype was recorded at least ten times. The chain joins TRBV21-1 to TRBJ2-7; TRBD2, as called in the table, went unchecked against the DNA. TRBV21-1 is flagged as a pseudogene. CDR3 length equals 14 residues. CDR3 protein: CASRRQGPTYEQYF. Here the CDR3 DNA reads TGTGCCAGCCGGCGGCAGGGGCCTACCTACGAGCAGTACTTC.

This clonotype was counted at least ten times. The V gene is TRBV9, the J gene TRBJ1-5; D is possibly TRBD1 (6 bases). Germline assignment: CDR1 SGDLS and CDR2 YYNGEE. This CDR3 has 15 amino acids. Trimming pared 3 bases from V and 0 bases from J, leaving 10 bases between. CDR3 in DNA: TGTGCCAGCAGCGCCGGGACAAATAGCAATCAGCCCCAGCATTTT. This sequence encodes CASSAGTNSNQPQHF. Looking up the rest from reference TRBV9 and TRBJ1-5 gives the full variable domain: DSGVTQTPKHLITATGQRVTLRCSPRSGDLSVYWYQQSLDQGLQFLIQYYNGEERAKGNILERFSAQQFPDLHSELNLSSLELGDSALYFCASSAGTNSNQPQHFGDGTRLSIL.

Comments on this clonotype: The DNA is omitted, as the CDR3 cannot be located on it reliably, and the CDR3 follows TCRdb's listing. The chain links TRBV7-2 to TRBJ1-4; TRBD1, the D gene given by the table, was not confirmed from the DNA. The germline gives CDR1 SGHTA, CDR2 FQGNSA. The CDR3 length is 18 residues, termini included. CDR3 residues: CASSLPLAGGGDEKLFFF.

This clonotype was seen repeatedly, ten times or more. V gene TRBV7-8 combines with J gene TRBJ1-2, with D possibly matching TRBD1 (5 bases). Germline CDR1 reads SGHVS; CDR2 reads FQNEAQ. The CDR3 is 13 residues long. V lost 1 base, J lost 7 bases, and 10 bases lay in between. Here the CDR3 DNA reads TGTGCCAGCAGCTTAGGAGGGGATAGTGGCTACACCTTC. Encoded protein: CASSLGGDSGYTF.

This clonotype was seen ten or more times. Germline is not matched at one junction end, which may reflect a read error. The rearrangement uses TRBV20-1 and TRBJ2-1, with 7 bases identical to TRBD2. In germline, CDR1 is DFQATT, CDR2 SNEGSKA (reference sequence). This CDR3 spans 10 amino acids. The CDR3 loop reads CSAMGGHRAF. CDR3 DNA: TGCAGTGCTATGGGAGGGCACAGAGCCTTC.

This clonotype was recorded at least ten times. This chain joins TRBV29-1 and TRBJ1-2; 10 bases match TRBD1. The J segment lost 6 bases and the V segment lost 6 bases, leaving 7 bases of the junction unmatched. There are 13 residues in the CDR3. CDR1 and CDR2 from the germline V gene are SQVTM and ANQGSEA. The CDR3 nucleotides read TGCAGCGTAGCGACAGGGGGCCGTCATGGCTACACCTTC. Amino acid sequence: CSVATGGRHGYTF.

This clonotype has at least ten counts. The chain employs TRBV6-6 and TRBJ2-7; 12 bases map to TRBD2. The germline V gene encodes CDR1 MNHNY and CDR2 SVGAGI (reference sequence). The CDR3 loop spans 15 amino acids. V was pared by 7 bases and J by 1 base, with 5 bases of the junction left unmatched. The CDR3 sequence is CASTEGLAGSYEQYF. In DNA form, the CDR3 reads TGTGCCAGCACCGAGGGACTAGCGGGTTCCTACGAGCAGTACTTC.

This clonotype was observed many times. This sequence joins TRBV5-1 and TRBJ2-7, with D possibly being TRBD2 (5 bases). CDR1 and CDR2 (germline): SGHRS, YFSETQ. V was shortened by 0 bases and J by 6 bases, with 16 bases between the two germline ends. CDR3 length equals 15 residues. The CDR3 DNA reads TGCGCCAGCAGCTTGGGGGCGACCCCTGGACTCGAGCAGTACTTC. Its translation: CASSLGATPGLEQYF.

This clonotype counts as medium-sized. The chain combines TRBV5-6 with TRBJ2-1, with 7 bases aligning to TRBD2. This CDR3 has 17 residues. The junction had 18 bases not matched to a gene; V was cut back by 4 bases and J by 8 bases. The germline V gene encodes CDR1 SGHDT and CDR2 YYEEEE. CDR3 sequence reads: CASSQSKRGSPRDEQFF. The CDR3 coding sequence is TGTGCCAGCAGCCAATCCAAGCGGGGTTCCCCCAGGGATGAGCAGTTCTTC.

This clonotype was seen repeatedly, ten times or more. V is TRBV10-3 and J is TRBJ2-7; no reliable D call. The CDR3 contains 15 residues. V lost 11 bases and J lost 4, with 24 bases in between. Germline loops: CDR1 ENHRY, CDR2 SYGVKD. Here the CDR3 reads CAAKGSTSQLYEQYF. In DNA form, the CDR3 reads TGTGCCGCCAAGGGCAGTACCTCTCAGTTGTACGAGCAGTACTTC.

There are many counts of this clonotype. The J gene is TRBJ1-1, the V gene TRBV20-1; perhaps TRBD1 as D (5 bases). CDR3 size: 14 residues. Deletions cut 5 bases from V and 6 bases from J, with 19 bases between. Germline CDR1 is DFQATT and CDR2 is SNEGSKA (reference sequence). CDR3 nucleotide sequence: TGCAGTGCTCCCCCCCCCGTCGGGGGGGCTGAAGCTTTCTTT. It specifies CSAPPPVGGAEAFF.

Many counts were recorded for this clonotype. The chain uses TRBV5-1 and TRBJ2-7; TRBD2 might be the D (6 bases). The CDR3 loop spans 17 amino acids. V lost 0 bases and J lost 1, with 17 bases in between. Per germline, CDR1 SGHRS and CDR2 YFSETQ. DNA for the CDR3: TGCGCCAGCAGCTTGGGGGGAACCGGGACTTTTTCCTACGAGCAGTACTTC. Translating gives CASSLGGTGTFSYEQYF.

This clonotype was observed many times. The chain employs TRBV5-1 and TRBJ2-3; D not resolved. The CDR3 length is 15 residues. Deletions cut 2 bases from V and 5 bases from J, with 15 bases between. The germline gives CDR1 SGHRS, CDR2 YFSETQ. In DNA form, the CDR3 reads TGCGCCAGCAGCTTTAGAGGTGGTTGGGAAGATACGCAGTATTTT. Translated, it gives CASSFRGGWEDTQYF.

V gene TRBV7-2 combines with J gene TRBJ1-4, with no clear D. The CDR3 sequence is 15 residues long. Germline V gene sequence: CDR1 SGHTA, CDR2 FQGNSA. V lost 1 base and J 3 bases, leaving 9 bases between the germline ends. This CDR3 is CASSLGGLANEKLFF. CDR3 DNA sequence: TGTGCCAGCAGCTTAGGGGGTTTGGCTAATGAAAAACTGTTTTTT.

Many counts were recorded for this clonotype. CDR3 protein: CASSSLGYEQYF. CDR3 coding DNA: TGTGCCAGCAGTTCGCTAGGTTACGAGCAGTACTTC. The rearrangement uses TRBV27 and TRBJ2-7; D remains ambiguous. This CDR3 is 12 amino acids long. Trimming took off 4 bases at V and 4 bases at J, with 8 bases between the two ends. Germline CDR1 is MNHEY and CDR2 is SMNVEV (reference sequence).

This clonotype was observed at least ten times. V usage is TRBV7-6 and J usage is TRBJ2-5; D unresolved. With 0 bases removed from V and 9 bases from J, the gap between germline ends came to 5 bases. Looked up from germline, CDR1 is SGHVS and CDR2 is FNYEAQ. This CDR3 is built from 11 residues. DNA for the CDR3: TGTGCCAGCAGCTTAGCGTCGGCCCAGTACTTC. This sequence encodes CASSLASAQYF.

This clonotype came up many times. The chain combines TRBV5-1 with TRBJ2-3; D is uncertain. This CDR3 region has 14 residues. V lost 3 bases, J lost 2 bases, and 10 bases lay in between. Per germline, CDR1 SGHRS and CDR2 YFSETQ. The CDR3: CASSYSMDTDTQYF. The CDR3 DNA sequence: TGCGCCAGCAGCTACAGCATGGACACAGATACGCAGTATTTT.

This clonotype was seen ten or more times. The chain links TRBV20-1 to TRBJ1-6; maybe TRBD1 (5 bases). The CDR3 has 12 amino acids. Germline CDR1 is DFQATT and CDR2 is SNEGSKA (reference sequence). The V and J ends lost 0 bases and 13 bases respectively, with 10 bases between them. The CDR3: CSARDSGGPLHF. DNA for the CDR3: TGCAGTGCTAGAGATTCGGGGGGGCCCCTCCACTTT.

This clonotype was counted many times. The rearrangement joins TRBV20-1 to TRBJ1-1; D is possibly TRBD1 (6 bases). Looked up from germline, CDR1 is DFQATT and CDR2 is SNEGSKA (reference sequence). This CDR3 region has 21 residues. V gave up 2 bases and J gave up 3 bases, with 34 bases separating them. The CDR3 DNA follows: TGCAGTGCTAGATCAACCCCAGGGGAGCGAGTGGAGAGGGTGGGCTACACTGAAGCTTTCTTT. It specifies CSARSTPGERVERVGYTEAFF.

This clonotype has ten or more counts. The CDR3: CSARPGLGEQYF. The CDR3 DNA is TGCAGTGCTAGACCGGGGTTGGGCGAGCAGTACTTC. The chain links TRBV20-1 to TRBJ2-7; tentatively, D is TRBD2 (5 bases). Trimming left V 2 bases short and J 6 bases short, with 11 bases between. The CDR3 has 12 amino acids. CDR1 and CDR2 (germline): DFQATT, SNEGSKA (reference sequence).

This clonotype was observed many times. This chain uses TRBV18 with TRBJ2-1; no definite D call. V lost 2 bases and J lost 9, with 8 bases in between. Germline values: CDR1 KGHSH, CDR2 LQKENI. This CDR3 is built from 12 residues. CDR3 amino acids: CASSPGGSEQFF. The CDR3 bases are TGTGCCAGCTCACCAGGCGGTAGTGAGCAGTTCTTC.

This clonotype was recorded many times. V is TRBV19 and J is TRBJ1-5; possibly TRBD1 for D (5 bases). CDR1 and CDR2 (germline): LNHDA, SQIVND (reference sequence). The CDR3 runs 15 residues. Trimming cost V 3 bases and J 4 bases, with 13 bases left between them. CDR3 loop: CASSMEGRVNQPQHF. CDR3 nucleotide sequence: TGTGCCAGTAGTATGGAGGGGCGGGTAAATCAGCCCCAGCATTTT.

This clonotype was counted many times. The chain joins TRBV6-5 to TRBJ1-1; D may be TRBD1 (6 bases). The CDR3 runs to 14 residues. V was cut by 7 bases and J by 0 bases, with 12 bases left in between. Germline CDR1 MNHEY, CDR2 SVGAGI. The CDR3 protein is CASKGELMNTEAFF. In DNA form, the CDR3 reads TGTGCCAGCAAGGGGGAGCTAATGAACACTGAAGCTTTCTTT.